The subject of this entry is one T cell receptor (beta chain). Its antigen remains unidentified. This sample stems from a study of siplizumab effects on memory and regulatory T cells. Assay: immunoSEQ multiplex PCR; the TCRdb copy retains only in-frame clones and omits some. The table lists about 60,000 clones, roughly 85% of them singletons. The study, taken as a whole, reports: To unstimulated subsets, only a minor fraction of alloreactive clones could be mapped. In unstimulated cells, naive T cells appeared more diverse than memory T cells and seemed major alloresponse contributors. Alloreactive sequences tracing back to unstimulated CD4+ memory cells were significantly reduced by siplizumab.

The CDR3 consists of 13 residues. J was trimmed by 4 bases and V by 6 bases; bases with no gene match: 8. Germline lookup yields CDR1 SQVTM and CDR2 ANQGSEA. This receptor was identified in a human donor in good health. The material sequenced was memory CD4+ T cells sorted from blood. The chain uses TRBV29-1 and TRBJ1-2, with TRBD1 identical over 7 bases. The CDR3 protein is CSVGQVASYGYTF. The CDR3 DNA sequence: TGCAGCGTCGGACAGGTAGCCTCCTATGGCTACACCTTC.